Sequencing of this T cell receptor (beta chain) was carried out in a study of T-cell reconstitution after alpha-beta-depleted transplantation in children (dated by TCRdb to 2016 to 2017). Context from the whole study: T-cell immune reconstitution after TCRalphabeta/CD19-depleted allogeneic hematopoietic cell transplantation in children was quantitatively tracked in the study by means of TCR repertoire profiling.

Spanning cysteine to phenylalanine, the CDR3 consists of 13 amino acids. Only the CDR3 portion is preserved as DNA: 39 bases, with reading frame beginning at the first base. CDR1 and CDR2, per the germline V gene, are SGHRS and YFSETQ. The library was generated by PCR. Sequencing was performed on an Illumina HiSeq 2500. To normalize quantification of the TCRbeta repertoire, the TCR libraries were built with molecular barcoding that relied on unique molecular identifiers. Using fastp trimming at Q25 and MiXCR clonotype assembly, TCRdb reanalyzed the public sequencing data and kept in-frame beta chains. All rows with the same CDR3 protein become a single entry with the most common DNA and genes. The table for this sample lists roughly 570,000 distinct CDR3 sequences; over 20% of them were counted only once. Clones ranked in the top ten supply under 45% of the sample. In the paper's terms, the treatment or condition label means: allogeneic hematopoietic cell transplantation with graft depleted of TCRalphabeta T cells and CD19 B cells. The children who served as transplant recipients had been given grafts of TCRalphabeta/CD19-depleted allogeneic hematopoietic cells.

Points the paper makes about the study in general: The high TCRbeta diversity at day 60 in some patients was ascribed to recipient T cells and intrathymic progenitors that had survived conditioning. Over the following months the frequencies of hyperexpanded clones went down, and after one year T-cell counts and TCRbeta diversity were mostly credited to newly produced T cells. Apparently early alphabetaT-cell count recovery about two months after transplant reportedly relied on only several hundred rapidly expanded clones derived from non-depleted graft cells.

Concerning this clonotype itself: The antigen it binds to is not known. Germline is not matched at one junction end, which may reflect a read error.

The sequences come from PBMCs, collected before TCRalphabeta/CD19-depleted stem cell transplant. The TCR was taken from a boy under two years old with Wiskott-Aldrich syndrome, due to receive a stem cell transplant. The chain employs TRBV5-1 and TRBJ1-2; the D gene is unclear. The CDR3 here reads CVSSLAESYGYTF. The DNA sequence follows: TGCGTCAGCAGCTTGGCCGAATCCTATGGCTACACCTTC. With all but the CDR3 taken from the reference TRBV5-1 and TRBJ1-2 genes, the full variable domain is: KAGVTQTPRYLIKTRGQQVTLSCSPISGHRSVSWYQQTPGQGLQFLFEYFSETQRNKGNFPGRFSGRQFSNSRSEMNVSTLELGDSALYLCVSSLAESYGYTFGSGTRLTVV.